Listed here is a single T cell receptor (beta chain). Its cognate antigen is unknown. The V and J ends lost 5 bases and 8 bases respectively, with 9 bases between them. CDR3 length: 11 amino acids. Germline loops: CDR1 MNHNS, CDR2 SASEGT. This record comes from a study of PD-1 blockade in classical Hodgkin lymphoma. Study findings and constraints: Differences between repertoires have undefined causes, possibly disease activity or prior therapy.

Stated time point: newly diagnosed, previously untreated cHL patient sample. Repertoires were generated with immunoSEQ multiplex PCR, while TCRdb's copy carries only in-frame clones and drops some. This sample has 70,000 or so clones, with over 85% found just once. Specimen: peripheral blood mononuclear cells (PBMCs). This chain links TRBV6-1 with TRBJ1-2, with no clear D. The sequence came from a human donor with classical Hodgkin lymphoma. DNA for the CDR3: TGTGCCAGCAGTCAAGGGTTCGGCTACACCTTC. It codes for CASSQGFGYTF.